This TCR beta chain was documented in a study of blood T cell repertoires in COVID-19. Study information: T cells, B-cell-depleted T cells, or PBMCs supplied cDNA or gDNA.

Ages ranged from roughly 18 to 95 years, with residence in some 25 US areas. All recovered Cohort 3 donors got two negative PCRs, got clearance, or saw symptom resolution. Data came from immunoSEQ multiplex PCR; TCRdb stores just in-frame clones and leaves some out. The sample records hundreds of thousands of clones, roughly 88% being singletons. The CDR3 consists of 15 residues. Trimming left V 6 bases short and J 7 bases short, with 24 bases between. Per germline, CDR1 SQVTM and CDR2 ANQGSEA. The chain has TRBV29-1 and TRBJ1-2; no definite D call. This receptor was taken from a man aged 25 to 45 who had recovered from COVID-19. Sequences were obtained from PBMCs or T cells enriched from blood (not recorded which). The CDR3 DNA reads as TGCAGCGTCGCCCCCGGCCGGATGCCCGGGAGTGGCTACACCTTC. This sequence encodes CSVAPGRMPGSGYTF.